This T cell receptor (beta chain) was sequenced in a study of metastatic and nonmetastatic thyroid tumors. Study-wide background: Patients with malignant and benign thyroid disease provided blood and tumor or nodule tissue, whose repertoires were compared.

Deletions cut 7 bases from V and 3 bases from J, with 16 bases between. Germline V gives CDR1 SGDLS, CDR2 YYNGEE. The CDR3 is 14 amino acids. Before thyroid surgery, none of the patients had received any treatment. Original data processing: Using the CDR3 differences seen across clinicopathological groups, the authors built a distant-metastasis classifier for papillary thyroid cancer, which was meant to discriminate distant-metastatic patients. TCRdb re-called the PCR reads through MiXCR. It is TCRdb's table, rather than the study itself, that gives the V and J calls and clone size. The table includes 35,000 to 45,000 clones, around 10% detected once. This clone was found many times. The target antigen is unknown. General study findings and limits: Benign nodules were reported to have significantly lower TCR beta diversity than malignant thyroid tumors, in blood and tumor.

The rearrangement links TRBV9 to TRBJ1-1; the D is unclear. The sequence came from a male donor with papillary thyroid cancer or a benign thyroid nodule (not recorded which). Some clones in this sample may be carry-over from other donors' samples. The sequencing input was blood. CDR3 amino acids: CASSRRTGYTEAFF. The DNA for the CDR3 is TGTGCCAGCTCGCGCAGGACGGGCTACACTGAAGCTTTCTTT.